This T cell receptor (beta chain) was observed in a study of T-cell reconstitution after alpha-beta-depleted transplantation in children. The study, taken as a whole, reports: Two months or so post-transplant, alpha-beta T cells reportedly derived from several hundred expanded graft clones.

V lost 7 bases to trimming and J lost 9 bases; unmatched junction nucleotides: 6. Germline CDR1 reads MNHEY; CDR2 reads SVGAGI. The CDR3 is 13 amino acids. As it was prepared, the TCRbeta library received unique molecular identifiers. Each CDR3 protein is one row after TCRdb ran MiXCR on the PCR reads. Here the sample spans 300,000 to 350,000 distinct CDR3 sequences, about 16% being singletons. Comments on this clonotype: Its antigen is still unknown.

This chain joins TRBV6-5 and TRBJ2-1, with TRBD2 matching 10 bases. The source material was PBMCs, mostly from graft donor cells, sampled 360 days after TCRalphabeta/CD19-depleted stem cell transplant. The receptor comes from a male patient under 10 years old who had a stem cell transplant for acute lymphoblastic leukemia, so the T cells may come from the graft donor. The CDR3 sequence: CASTLAGVGEQFF. The CDR3, as DNA: TGTGCCAGCACCCTAGCGGGAGTGGGTGAGCAGTTCTTC.